This T cell receptor beta chain was identified during a study of T cell changes during pregnancy in multiple sclerosis (dated by TCRdb to 2018 to 2020). Turning to the overall study: In women with multiple sclerosis, the researchers looked at how the T cell repertoire shifted as pregnancy progressed.

A distance of 11 bases separates the germline ends of V and J, which lose 6 bases and 11 bases respectively. Per the germline V gene (reference sequence), GTSNPN is the CDR1 and SVGIG is the CDR2. The CDR3 contains 11 residues, cysteine and phenylalanine counted. This entry keeps only the CDR3 DNA: 33 bases, framed from base 1. Note on this clone: No antigen is known for it. Per-nucleotide qualities are absent, and no much larger clonotype sits a single base away.

Library creation used the immunoSEQ multiplex PCR assay. Here the immuneACCESS table is served through TCRdb, limited to in-frame sequences with V and J called. Missing clones are a known gap in these copies; in checked studies unresolved V genes cover under half, and the rest lacks a known reason. The sample records 25,000 to 30,000 clones, around 90% of which are singletons. Jointly, the top ten make up around 0.58% of the sample. This receptor was taken from a female donor in good health, enrolled as a control in a pregnancy study. The source material was CD4+ T cells from peripheral blood mononuclear cells, sampled in the first trimester of pregnancy. This chain joins TRBV30 to TRBJ1-6, with the D gene not confidently named. The nucleotide sequence reads as follows: TGTGCCTGCTACGCGGGGACACCCCTCCACTTT. Its protein reads: CACYAGTPLHF. The CDR3, completed at both ends by the reference TRBV30 and TRBJ1-6 genes, gives the full variable domain SQTIHQWPATLVQPVGSPLSLECTVEGTSNPNLYWYRQAAGRGLQLLFYSVGIGQISSEVPQNLSASRPQDRQFILSSKKLLLSDSGFYLCACYAGTPLHFGNGTRLTVT.